The sequence of this T cell receptor beta chain was determined in a study of monozygotic twins with inflammatory bowel disease. TCRdb reprocessed the 5' RACE reads; each CDR3 protein has one entry and no DNA is given. This listing includes around 380,000 distinct CDR3 sequences. Study results and limitations: No one strong IBD-associated signal or clonotype was supported.

Worth noting for this clonotype: Its antigen is undetermined.

Germline CDR1 and CDR2: LNHNV and YYDKDF (reference sequence). This CDR3 contains 16 residues. With no T cell sorting beforehand, total RNA was isolated from whole blood. This clonotype originated in a human donor with ulcerative colitis or Crohn's disease, or a healthy co-twin of an affected twin (not recorded which). V gene TRBV15 combines with J gene TRBJ1-4. Input material: blood. The CDR3 sequence is CATSRDQWGANEKLFF.